The 30 T cell receptor beta chains in this list originate from one sample, sequenced in a study of T cell clones after liver transplantation. This table comes from immunoSEQ multiplex PCR, and its TCRdb copy is limited to in-frame clones, with some not included. Of roughly 20,000 clones detected, approximately 95% appear once; the ten largest clones hold approximately 25%. The sample was CD8+ T cells from blood, taken around 27 months after liver transplant. All receptors come from a human patient who received a liver transplant. Some T cells may possibly be graft donor cells.

The V call is TRBV7-9, the J call TRBJ2-3; TRBD1 might be the D (5 bases). From germline, CDR1 is SEHNR and CDR2 FQNEAQ (reference sequence). V gave up 2 bases and J gave up 2 bases, with 8 bases separating them. This CDR3 has 14 amino acids. CDR3 sequence: CASSLRGPTDTQYF. The CDR3 nucleotides are TGTGCCAGCAGCTTAAGGGGCCCCACAGATACGCAGTATTTT.

The chain employs TRBV19 and TRBJ2-5; D uncertain. From germline, CDR1 is LNHDA and CDR2 SQIVND (reference sequence). This CDR3 is 14 amino acids long. The V and J ends lost 3 bases and 5 bases respectively, with 13 bases between them. This CDR3 reads CASSIGEARETQYF. The CDR3 region has the DNA TGTGCCAGTAGTATTGGTGAGGCCCGGGAGACCCAGTACTTC.

The chain uses TRBV6-1 and TRBJ1-6; no clear D. The germline V and J ends were trimmed by 3 bases and 0 bases, with 9 bases remaining between them. CDR3 length: 16 amino acids. Per the germline V gene, CDR1 is MNHNS and CDR2 is SASEGT. CDR3 loop: CASSDLSSSYNSPLHF. CDR3 DNA: TGTGCCAGCAGTGATCTGAGTAGCTCCTATAATTCACCCCTCCACTTT.

This chain joins TRBV5-1 and TRBJ2-1; 14 nucleotides match TRBD2. Germline trimming cut 3 bases from V and 4 bases from J; bases unmatched to any gene: 6. This CDR3 comprises 17 residues. Germline V gene sequence: CDR1 SGHRS, CDR2 YFSETQ. This chain's CDR3 is CASSSRLAGGLYNEQFF. CDR3 bases: TGCGCCAGCAGCTCCCGACTAGCGGGAGGGTTATACAATGAGCAGTTCTTC.

The chain carries TRBV27 and TRBJ1-4; D might be TRBD1 (6 bases). Looked up from germline, CDR1 is MNHEY and CDR2 is SMNVEV (reference sequence). The ends were cut back, 6 bases at V and 12 bases at J, with 17 bases in the middle. CDR3 length: 13 residues. The CDR3 nucleotides are TGTGCCAGCAGAGGGGGGGGAGCGTGGGAACTGTTTTTT. It translates to CASRGGGAWELFF.

The chain couples TRBV2 to TRBJ2-7; D call uncertain. This CDR3 spans 14 amino acids. Trimming took off 6 bases at V and 0 bases at J, with 12 bases between the two ends. Germline V gene sequence: CDR1 SNHLY, CDR2 FYNNEI. The CDR3 nucleotides read TGTGCCAGCAGGCCGGGTCAACTCTCCTACGAGCAGTACTTC. It specifies CASRPGQLSYEQYF.

This chain uses TRBV27 with TRBJ2-1; D possibly corresponds to TRBD1 (5 bases). The CDR3 sequence is 14 residues long. Germline V gives CDR1 MNHEY, CDR2 SMNVEV (reference sequence). With 1 base removed from V and 8 bases from J, the gap between germline ends came to 12 bases. CDR3 nucleotide sequence: TGTGCCAGCAGTTTATGGCAGGGTACAGATGAGCAGTTCTTC. This encodes CASSLWQGTDEQFF.

The J gene is TRBJ1-2, the V gene TRBV4-2; 10 positions match TRBD1. V shed 0 bases, J shed 8 bases, and the junction held 6 bases outside the gene matches. The CDR3 totals 15 residues. Germline loops: CDR1 LGHNA, CDR2 YNFKEQ. The CDR3 DNA is TGTGCCAGCAGCCAAGACTTCGGGACAGGGGACGGCTACACCTTC. It encodes CASSQDFGTGDGYTF.

This rearrangement joins TRBV5-4 to TRBJ2-1; maybe TRBD2 (5 bases). V gave up 0 bases and J gave up 1 base, with 8 bases separating them. Germline CDR1 and CDR2: SGHNT and YYREEE (reference sequence). This CDR3 has 15 residues. CDR3 bases: TGTGCCAGCAGCTTGGGAGGGAGTTCCTACAATGAGCAGTTCTTC. Protein product: CASSLGGSSYNEQFF.

The chain employs TRBV27 and TRBJ2-7; D assignment may be TRBD1 or TRBD2 (5 bases each). The V end was cut by 4 bases, the J end by 0 bases, with 10 bases between. This CDR3 comprises 14 residues. Germline CDR1 reads MNHEY; CDR2 reads SMNVEV (reference sequence). The CDR3 protein is CASSWDASSYEQYF. In nucleotides, the CDR3 is TGTGCCAGCAGTTGGGACGCCTCCTCCTACGAGCAGTACTTC.

DNA for the CDR3: TGTGCCAGCAGTACAGGGGGACGCGCGAACACCGGGGAGCTGTTTTTT. Encoded protein: CASSTGGRANTGELFF. The rearrangement uses TRBV27 and TRBJ2-2; 8 bases are shared with TRBD1. The V gene end was trimmed by 5 bases and the J gene end by 0 bases; junction bases not matched to a gene: 5. The CDR3 length is 16 residues. Germline assignment: CDR1 MNHEY and CDR2 SMNVEV (reference sequence).

The V gene is TRBV19, the J gene TRBJ1-2, with D uncertain. The CDR3 covers 14 residues. Trimming pared 2 bases from V and 4 bases from J, leaving 11 bases between. The germline V gene encodes CDR1 LNHDA and CDR2 SQIVND (reference sequence). The CDR3 reads CASSIITFTYGYTF. In DNA form, the CDR3 reads TGTGCCAGTAGTATAATAACCTTCACCTATGGCTACACCTTC.

This chain uses TRBV28 with TRBJ2-3; 8 bases are shared with TRBD2. The CDR3 is 14 residues long. CDR1 MDHEN and CDR2 SYDVKM come from the germline V gene. With 6 bases clipped from V and 6 bases from J, the junction kept 8 bases outside the gene matches. The CDR3 DNA reads as TGTGCCAGCAGCCTTAGCGGGATCTCGGATACGCAGTATTTT. This gives the protein CASSLSGISDTQYF.

This rearrangement joins TRBV10-2 to TRBJ1-5, with TRBD1 as a possible D gene (6 bases). The ends were cut back, 7 bases at V and 4 bases at J, with 11 bases in the middle. This CDR3 has 13 residues. Looked up from germline, CDR1 is WSHSY and CDR2 is SAAADI. CDR3 sequence (DNA): TGCGCCAGCACCATACAGGGAAATCAGCCCCAGCATTTT. It encodes CASTIQGNQPQHF.

The rearrangement joins TRBV5-1 to TRBJ2-5; 9 nucleotides align to TRBD2. Germline CDR1 and CDR2: SGHRS and YFSETQ. The CDR3 length is 14 residues. The V segment lost 2 bases and the J segment 3 bases; nucleotides outside the gene matches: 2. The DNA for the CDR3 is TGCGCCAGCAGCTTTAGCGGGAGAGAAGAGACCCAGTACTTC. Amino acids: CASSFSGREETQYF.

The V call is TRBV11-3, the J call TRBJ2-7, with D perhaps matching TRBD1 or TRBD2 (5 bases each). Per the germline V gene, CDR1 is SGHNT and CDR2 is YENEEA. The CDR3 runs 13 residues. V gave up 5 bases and J gave up 3 bases, with 11 bases separating them. The CDR3 DNA reads as TGTGCCAGCAGCGGGGGTTCGGTCTACGAGCAGTACTTC. It encodes CASSGGSVYEQYF.

The J gene is TRBJ2-1, the V gene TRBV7-2, with TRBD2 matching 15 bases. CDR3 length: 17 residues. From germline, CDR1 is SGHTA and CDR2 FQGNSA. Trimming at V came to 6 bases and at J to 8 bases, leaving 11 bases not matched to a gene. CDR3 loop: CASSPWTSGRAFDEQFF. The CDR3 region has the DNA TGTGCCAGCAGTCCCTGGACTAGCGGGAGGGCGTTCGATGAGCAGTTCTTC.

V gene TRBV7-9 combines with J gene TRBJ2-5; D remains ambiguous. The CDR3 totals 15 residues. Germline values: CDR1 SEHNR, CDR2 FQNEAQ (reference sequence). V shed 0 bases and J shed 0 bases, with 8 bases lying between them. The DNA for the CDR3 is TGTGCCAGCAGCTTAGCGGGGAATAACCAAGAGACCCAGTACTTC. As protein: CASSLAGNNQETQYF.

The chain couples TRBV30 to TRBJ1-1; no firm D call. In germline, CDR1 is GTSNPN, CDR2 SVGIG (reference sequence). V dropped 7 bases and J dropped 5 bases, with 14 bases sitting between them. This CDR3 has 12 residues. CDR3: CAFDPGTTEAFF. DNA for the CDR3: TGTGCCTTCGATCCGGGCACAACTGAAGCTTTCTTT.

The chain has TRBV27 and TRBJ1-3, with D perhaps matching TRBD1 (5 bases). CDR3 length: 14 amino acids. The ends were cut back, 2 bases at V and 5 bases at J, with 10 bases in the middle. The V gene's germline CDR1 is MNHEY and CDR2 SMNVEV (reference sequence). The CDR3 DNA sequence: TGTGCCAGCAGTTTAGCGGCAGGGCGAAACACCATATATTTT. It is translated as CASSLAAGRNTIYF.

The chain couples TRBV6-5 to TRBJ2-5; no reliable D call. The CDR3 loop spans 15 amino acids. Germline V gene data show CDR1 as MNHEY and CDR2 as SVGAGI. V dropped 6 bases and J dropped 4 bases, with 18 bases sitting between them. CDR3 protein: CASSPTLGIGETQYF. CDR3 bases: TGTGCCAGCAGCCCTACGCTAGGGATCGGAGAGACCCAGTACTTC.

The J gene is TRBJ1-5, the V gene TRBV13; TRBD1 might be the D (5 bases). Germline CDR1 PRHDT, CDR2 FYEKMQ (reference sequence). Deletions cut 5 bases from V and 5 bases from J, with 7 bases between. This CDR3 is built from 12 residues. Written as DNA, the CDR3 is TGTGCCAGCAGCAAAGGGGATCAGCCCCAGCATTTT. Its translation is CASSKGDQPQHF.

V and J are TRBV9 and TRBJ2-1, with TRBD2 identical over 12 bases. Germline values: CDR1 SGDLS, CDR2 YYNGEE. Trimming at V came to 4 bases and at J to 8 bases, leaving 10 bases not matched to a gene. This CDR3 is 16 amino acids long. For the CDR3, the DNA is TGTGCCAGCAGCCTGACTAGCGGGAGCGCTATAGATGAGCAGTTCTTC. Residues: CASSLTSGSAIDEQFF.

This clone occurred once. This chain connects TRBV11-2 to TRBJ2-5; 7 bases align to TRBD2. Germline trimming cut 5 bases from V and 4 bases from J; bases unmatched to any gene: 10. This CDR3 comprises 15 residues. CDR1 and CDR2 from the germline V gene are SGHAT and FQNNGV. The CDR3 DNA is TGTGCCAGCAGCCTAGTCGGACTAGAGGGAGAGACCCAGTACTTC. Protein product: CASSLVGLEGETQYF.

The chain uses TRBV7-8 and TRBJ2-7, with TRBD2 matching over 8 bases. Germline CDR1 and CDR2: SGHVS and FQNEAQ. V was clipped by 5 bases and J by 1 base; unmatched bases: 10. The CDR3 extends over 16 amino acids. The CDR3 region is CASSPYGSGKSYEQYF. The CDR3 DNA is TGTGCCAGCAGCCCCTATGGTAGCGGGAAATCCTACGAGCAGTACTTC.

The chain has TRBV14 and TRBJ2-3; D is tentatively TRBD1 or TRBD2 (5 bases each). Germline values: CDR1 SGHDN, CDR2 FVKESK. The length of the CDR3 is 13 residues. The ends were cut back, 2 bases at V and 4 bases at J, with 7 bases in the middle. CDR3 protein: CASSQTGPDTQYF. The CDR3 coding sequence is TGTGCCAGCAGCCAAACGGGGCCAGATACGCAGTATTTT.

V gene TRBV13 combines with J gene TRBJ2-5; D is unresolved. V was pared by 2 bases and J by 4 bases, with 5 bases between. Looked up from germline, CDR1 is PRHDT and CDR2 is FYEKMQ (reference sequence). The CDR3 loop spans 12 amino acids. CDR3 DNA: TGTGCCAGCAGCTTAATGAGAGAGACCCAGTACTTC. Its protein product is CASSLMRETQYF.

This rearrangement joins TRBV7-8 to TRBJ1-4; D is uncertain. Between the trimmed V and J ends, which lost 3 bases and 0 bases, there was a span of 5 bases. Germline CDR1 and CDR2: SGHVS and FQNEAQ. This CDR3 has 14 residues. DNA for the CDR3: TGTGCCAGCAGCTTGTACGCAACTAATGAAAAACTGTTTTTT. It yields the protein CASSLYATNEKLFF. Full variable domain (outside the CDR3, taken from reference TRBV7-8 and TRBJ1-4): GAGVSQSPRYKVAKRGQDVALRCDPISGHVSLFWYQQALGQGPEFLTYFQNEAQLDKSGLPSDRFFAERPEGSVSTLKIQRTQQEDSAVYLCASSLYATNEKLFFGSGTQLSVL.

The V and J genes are TRBV19 and TRBJ2-1, with D unresolved. This CDR3 has 15 residues. Germline CDR1 reads LNHDA; CDR2 reads SQIVND (reference sequence). V was clipped by 0 bases and J by 4 bases, with 10 bases between them. CDR3 sequence: CASSIDVEVYNEQFF. CDR3 DNA: TGTGCCAGTAGTATAGATGTTGAGGTTTACAATGAGCAGTTCTTC.

The chain carries TRBV7-6 and TRBJ2-3; weak D call: TRBD1 (6 bases). The V end lost 7 bases, the J end lost 1 base, and 15 bases lay between the germline ends. Germline CDR1 and CDR2: SGHVS and FNYEAQ. The CDR3 runs to 15 residues. CDR3 sequence reads: CASNEGDSGTDTQYF. The CDR3 region has the DNA TGTGCCAGCAACGAGGGGGATTCGGGCACAGATACGCAGTATTTT.